This entry concerns a single T cell receptor (beta chain). The sample originates from a study of shared clonotypes between healthy human individuals. The method was immunoSEQ multiplex PCR; TCRdb's version includes in-frame clones alone and lacks a portion of them. Of over a million clones listed, roughly 97% are singletons. Sequencing used naive CD4+ T cells sorted from blood. Subset defined: CD45RA+ positively selected. This sequence was found in a man aged 30 to 39 in good health.

The CDR3: CASSQPRLAGLVYEQYF. DNA for the CDR3: TGCGCCAGCAGTCAACCACGACTAGCGGGATTAGTTTACGAGCAGTACTTC. This sequence joins TRBV23-1 and TRBJ2-7; 11 bases agree with TRBD2. TRBV23-1 is annotated as an ORF whose role is uncertain. This CDR3 is built from 17 residues. Trimming removed 2 bases from V and 4 bases from J; junction bases left unmatched: 10.